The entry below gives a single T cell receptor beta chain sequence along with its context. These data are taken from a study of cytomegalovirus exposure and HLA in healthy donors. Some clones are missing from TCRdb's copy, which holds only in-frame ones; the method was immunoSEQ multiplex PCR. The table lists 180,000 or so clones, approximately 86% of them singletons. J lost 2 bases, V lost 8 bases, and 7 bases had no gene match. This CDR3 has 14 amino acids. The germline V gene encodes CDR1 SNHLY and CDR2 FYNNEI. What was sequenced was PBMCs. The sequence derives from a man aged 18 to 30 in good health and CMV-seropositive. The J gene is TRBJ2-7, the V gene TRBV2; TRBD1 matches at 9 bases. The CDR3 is CASGRRDRAYEQYF. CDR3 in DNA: TGTGCCAGCGGACGGAGGGACAGGGCCTACGAGCAGTACTTC.